The source of this T cell receptor (beta chain) is a study of CD8 T cells in Susac syndrome. From blood CD8+ and CD4+ T cells, TCR beta sequences were generated. The patients serving as multiple sclerosis controls were treatment-naive. They had stable or active relapsing-remitting disease and fulfilled revised McDonald criteria. While CD8+ and CD4+ T cells were isolated negatively, TEMRA cells were enriched by FACS. Germline CDR1 is DFQATT and CDR2 is SNEGSKA (reference sequence). The CDR3 runs to 14 residues. V was clipped by 5 bases and J by 4 bases; unmatched bases: 8. The RNA, roughly 0.45 to 1 ug, was put through reverse transcription using random hexamers. immunoSEQ multiplex PCR amplified TCR beta CDR3 across 54 Vbeta, 13 Jbeta. TCRdb re-derived calls from the immunoSEQ multiplex PCR reads in MiXCR, one entry per CDR3 protein. Here the sample spans about 140,000 distinct CDR3 sequences, 85% to 95% being singletons.

This sequence originates from a human donor with multiple sclerosis. Material for sequencing was CD4+ T cells from PBMCs. V usage is TRBV20-1 and J usage is TRBJ2-7; TRBD1 aligns across 10 bases. CDR3 protein: CSAPHDRGLYEQYF. The CDR3 bases are TGCAGTGCTCCCCACGACAGGGGGCTTTACGAGCAGTACTTC.